A few counts support the clone carrying this T cell receptor (beta chain). Using roughly 180 ng DNA, around 30,000 T cell genomes, the sorted-subset replicate PCRs were run. Profiling relied on immunoSEQ multiplex PCR, and the TCRdb table lists in-frame clones only, not all of them. Of more than 900,000 clones listed, 75% to 80% are singletons. This entry is derived from a study of shared clonotypes between healthy human individuals. Germline CDR1 is SGHRS and CDR2 is YFSETQ. The CDR3 has 15 amino acids. Donors comprised only Caucasian adults living in Nashville, Tennessee. This sequence was found in a man aged 18 to 35 in good health. Some clones in this sample may be carry-over from other donors' samples. The chain links TRBV5-1 to TRBJ2-7; the match to TRBD2 covers 13 bases. The material sequenced was memory CD4+ T cells from PBMCs. The subset here: CD45RA-negative fraction. This CDR3 is CEGQVRLAGGHEQYF. The CDR3 bases are TGCGAGGGACAGGTGAGACTAGCGGGAGGCCACGAGCAGTACTTC.